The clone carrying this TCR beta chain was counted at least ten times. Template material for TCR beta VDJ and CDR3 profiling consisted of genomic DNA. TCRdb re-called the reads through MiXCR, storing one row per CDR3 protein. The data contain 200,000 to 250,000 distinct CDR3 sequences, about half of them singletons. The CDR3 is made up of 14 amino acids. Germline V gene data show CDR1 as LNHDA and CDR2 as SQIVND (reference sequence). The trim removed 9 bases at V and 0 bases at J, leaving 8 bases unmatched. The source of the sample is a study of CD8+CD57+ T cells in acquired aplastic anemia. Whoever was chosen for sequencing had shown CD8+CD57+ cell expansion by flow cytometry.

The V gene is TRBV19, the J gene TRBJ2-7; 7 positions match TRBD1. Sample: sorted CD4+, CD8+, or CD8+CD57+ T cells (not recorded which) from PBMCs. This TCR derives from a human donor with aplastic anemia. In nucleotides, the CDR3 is TGTGCCAGCACCCGGGACAGATTCTCCTACGAGCAGTACTTC. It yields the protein CASTRDRFSYEQYF.